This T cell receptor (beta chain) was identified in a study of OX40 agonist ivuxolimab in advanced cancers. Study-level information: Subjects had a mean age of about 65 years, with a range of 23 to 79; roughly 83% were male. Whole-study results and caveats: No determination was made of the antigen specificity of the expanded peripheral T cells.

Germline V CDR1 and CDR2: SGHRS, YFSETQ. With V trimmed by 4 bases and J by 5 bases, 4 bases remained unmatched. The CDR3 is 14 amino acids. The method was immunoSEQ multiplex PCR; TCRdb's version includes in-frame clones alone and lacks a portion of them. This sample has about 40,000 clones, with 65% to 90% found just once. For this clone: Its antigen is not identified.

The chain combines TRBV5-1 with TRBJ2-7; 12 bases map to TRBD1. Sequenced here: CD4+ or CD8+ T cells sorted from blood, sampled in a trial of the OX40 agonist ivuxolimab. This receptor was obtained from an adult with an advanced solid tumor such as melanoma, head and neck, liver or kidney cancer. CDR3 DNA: TGCGCCAGCAGCGATGGGACAGGGGGCAACGAGCAGTACTTC. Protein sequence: CASSDGTGGNEQYF.